What follows are 9 T cell receptor beta chains derived from one specimen sequenced in a study of OX40 agonist ivuxolimab in advanced cancers. The method was immunoSEQ multiplex PCR; TCRdb's version includes in-frame clones alone and lacks a portion of them. The table has about 80,000 clones, 92% seen once. The sequencing here drew on CD4+ or CD8+ T cells sorted from blood, taken in a trial of the OX40 agonist ivuxolimab. These receptors originate from an adult with an advanced solid tumor such as melanoma, head and neck, liver or kidney cancer.

This chain links TRBV25-1 with TRBJ1-1; possible D gene TRBD1, 5 bases. The CDR3 length is 13 residues. Trimming stripped 4 bases from V and 6 bases from J, with 12 bases between. The germline gives CDR1 MGHDK, CDR2 SYGVNS. The CDR3 loop is CASSGPRGAEAFF. CDR3 DNA sequence: TGTGCCAGCAGTGGGCCGCGGGGGGCTGAAGCTTTCTTT. The full variable domain, with the rest looked up from reference TRBV25-1 and TRBJ1-1, is EADIYQTPRYLVIGTGKKITLECSQTMGHDKMYWYQQDPGMELHLIHYSYGVNSTEKGDLSSESTVSRIRTEHFPLTLESARPSHTSQYLCASSGPRGAEAFFGQGTRLTVV.

This sequence joins TRBV12-5 and TRBJ2-6, with unresolved D. Trimming pared 0 bases from V and 9 bases from J, leaving 6 bases between. Germline V gives CDR1 LGHNT, CDR2 FRNRAP. The CDR3 covers 13 residues. The CDR3 region is CASGLVSSNVLTF. The DNA of the CDR3 is TGTGCTAGTGGTTTGGTATCTAGCAACGTCCTGACTTTC.

This chain uses TRBV28 with TRBJ1-5; no reliable D call. The CDR3 runs 15 residues. The V gene lost 6 bases and the J gene lost 3 bases, with 15 bases spanning the gap. CDR1 is MDHEN and CDR2 is SYDVKM in the germline V gene. Here the CDR3 reads CASSTLGSNNQPQHF. DNA of the CDR3: TGTGCCAGCAGCACGCTAGGGAGCAACAATCAGCCCCAGCATTTT.

The chain couples TRBV10-3 to TRBJ2-2; D possibly corresponds to TRBD2 (6 bases). V lost 8 bases to trimming and J lost 6 bases, with 13 bases between them. This CDR3 spans 13 amino acids. The germline gives CDR1 ENHRY, CDR2 SYGVKD. CDR3 DNA: TGTGCCATCTGGAGGGCTTCTCCCGGGGAGCTGTTTTTT. Protein sequence: CAIWRASPGELFF.

This chain uses TRBV11-1 with TRBJ2-7; D may be TRBD2 (5 bases). V lost 7 bases to trimming and J lost 6 bases, with 16 bases between them. Germline V gene sequence: CDR1 SGHAT, CDR2 FQDESV (reference sequence). This CDR3 contains 13 residues. CDR3 DNA: TGTGCCAGCAACGACGCAGGAGCGGCCGAGCAGTACTTC. Translating gives CASNDAGAAEQYF.

The V gene is TRBV19, the J gene TRBJ1-2; 9 positions match TRBD1. CDR3 length: 15 residues. Germline V gene sequence: CDR1 LNHDA, CDR2 SQIVND (reference sequence). V was pared by 4 bases and J by 3 bases, with 6 bases of the junction left unmatched. The CDR3 here is CASSTDRGGYYGYTF. The CDR3 bases are TGTGCCAGTAGTACGGACAGGGGCGGGTACTATGGCTACACCTTC.

This chain joins TRBV7-9 and TRBJ2-7; possibly TRBD1 or TRBD2 for D (6 bases each). This CDR3 has 12 amino acids. Looked up from germline, CDR1 is SEHNR and CDR2 is FQNEAQ (reference sequence). V gave up 10 bases and J gave up 4 bases, with 14 bases separating them. CDR3 in amino acids: CAIGGTVYEQYF. CDR3 nucleotides: TGTGCCATAGGGGGGACTGTGTACGAGCAGTACTTC.

The rearrangement uses TRBV30 and TRBJ2-5, with 8 bases aligning to TRBD2. Unmatched junction bases numbered 4, after V lost 0 bases and J lost 4 bases. There are 14 residues in the CDR3. Germline-derived CDR1 and CDR2 are GTSNPN and SVGIG (reference sequence). The CDR3 loop is CAWSVAGARETQYF. Here the CDR3 DNA reads TGTGCCTGGAGTGTAGCGGGGGCGCGAGAGACCCAGTACTTC.

The rearrangement uses TRBV25-1 and TRBJ2-7; D is unresolved. Germline CDR1 reads MGHDK; CDR2 reads SYGVNS. V dropped 10 bases and J dropped 2 bases, with 6 bases sitting between them. The CDR3 loop spans 10 amino acids. CDR3 amino acids: CATLAYEQYF. CDR3 DNA: TGTGCCACCCTGGCCTACGAGCAGTACTTC.